This TCR beta chain was observed in a study of tumor-infiltrating lymphocytes in primary liver carcinoma. Overall study findings and caveats: Only about 7.5-24% of top clones showed up in all five tumor regions.

Reverse transcription of approximately 0.55 ug total RNA with a constant-region primer produced TCR beta cDNA. A slightly modified ARM-PCR protocol with three nested multiplex PCR rounds produced these TCR beta libraries. Researchers ran the first two PCR rounds for around 10 cycles each with TRBV1-TRBV30 forward primers and a C-beta reverse primer. TCRdb recomputed calls from the multiplex PCR reads with MiXCR, one row per CDR3 protein. The sample includes roughly 100,000 distinct CDR3 sequences, approximately 78% of them seen just once. Co-extraction of both nucleic acids (RNA and DNA) used 20-30 mg of unsorted bulk tissue. All patients had surgically resected primary liver carcinoma. Sampling of each tumor involved five separate regions. CDR3 length: 13 amino acids. Germline values: CDR1 MNHEY, CDR2 SVGAGI. For this clonotype: Its target is not known. The conserved phenylalanine or tryptophan normally closing the CDR3 is absent here, so this likely arose from a read error.

V is TRBV6-5 and J is TRBJ2-1, with 7 bases lining up with TRBD2. The material sequenced was liver tumor tissue from sampling region 3. Specified subset: tumor region T3, left-lateral pole. The receptor was derived from a man aged 40-49 years with primary liver carcinoma and hepatitis B virus infection. In DNA form, the CDR3 reads TGTACCAGCAGTCCCCGTACGGGGGGTGAGCAGTTCTAC. Translation: CTSSPRTGGEQFY.